Each of the 29 T cell receptor beta chains below was sequenced from the same sample in a study of radiotherapy plus CTLA-4 blockade in lung cancer. Some clones are missing from TCRdb's copy, which holds only in-frame ones; the method was immunoSEQ multiplex PCR. The sample holds more than 95,000 clones, around 75% seen once. This specimen was peripheral blood, taken from a patient treated with radiotherapy plus ipilimumab. All receptors come from a human donor with non-small cell lung cancer who had a partial response to radiotherapy plus ipilimumab.

The V gene is TRBV6-5, the J gene TRBJ2-6; D possibly corresponds to TRBD2 (6 bases). The V end lost 6 bases, the J end lost 3 bases, and 12 bases lay between the germline ends. The CDR3 has 15 residues. Germline V gives CDR1 MNHEY, CDR2 SVGAGI. The CDR3 DNA reads as TGTGCCAGCAGCCTCGGGGGATTTGGGGCCAACGTCCTGACTTTC. Its translation is CASSLGGFGANVLTF.

The CDR3 is CASSRQGLAFF. For the CDR3, the DNA is TGTGCCAGCAGTAGACAGGGTTTGGCTTTCTTT. The chain uses TRBV6-5 and TRBJ1-1, with 7 bases matching TRBD1. CDR1 and CDR2 from the germline V gene are MNHEY and SVGAGI. This CDR3 has 11 residues. V shed 5 bases and J 11 bases; nucleotides not matched to a gene: 5.

The chain has TRBV12-5 and TRBJ1-4, with D perhaps TRBD1 (5 bases). Trimming took 0 bases from V and 8 from J, leaving 16 bases between them. The length of the CDR3 is 16 residues. Germline assignment: CDR1 LGHNT and CDR2 FRNRAP. The CDR3 loop reads CASGLVAGGRDEKLFF. The CDR3 DNA reads TGTGCTAGTGGTTTGGTGGCCGGAGGGAGGGACGAAAAACTGTTTTTT.

This clone appeared a few times. The rearrangement joins TRBV5-1 to TRBJ1-1; TRBD1 matches at 7 bases. V dropped 6 bases and J dropped 0; count of bases not matched to a gene: 5. The CDR3 totals 14 residues. CDR1 and CDR2 (germline): SGHRS, YFSETQ. The CDR3 here is CASTSGQVNTEAFF. CDR3 nucleotides: TGCGCCAGCACCTCCGGACAGGTGAACACTGAAGCTTTCTTT. Full variable domain (rest looked up from reference TRBV5-1 and TRBJ1-1): KAGVTQTPRYLIKTRGQQVTLSCSPISGHRSVSWYQQTPGQGLQFLFEYFSETQRNKGNFPGRFSGRQFSNSRSEMNVSTLELGDSALYLCASTSGQVNTEAFFGQGTRLTVV.

V usage is TRBV5-5 and J usage is TRBJ2-7; 10 nucleotides line up with TRBD1. CDR3 length: 15 amino acids. The germline gives CDR1 SGHKS, CDR2 YYEKEE (reference sequence). V lost 3 bases and J lost 4; bases outside the gene matches: 7. Written as DNA, the CDR3 is TGTGCCAGCAGCTCTGGGACAGGGGTGTATTACGAGCAGTACTTC. It yields the protein CASSSGTGVYYEQYF.

This clone has only one observation. V and J are TRBV27 and TRBJ1-2, with D perhaps TRBD1 (5 bases). This CDR3 is 15 amino acids long. V was shortened by 5 bases and J by 4 bases, with 17 bases between the two germline ends. Germline lookup yields CDR1 MNHEY and CDR2 SMNVEV (reference sequence). CDR3 loop: CASSPRTGGIYGYTF. CDR3 bases: TGTGCCAGCAGTCCCAGGACGGGGGGGATCTATGGCTACACCTTC.

A remark on this clone: Other DNA sequences of this sample code for an identical CDR3. CDR3 amino acids: CASSPGQGPYEQYF. In nucleotides, the CDR3 is TGTGCCAGTAGTCCGGGACAGGGGCCCTACGAGCAGTACTTC. The chain carries TRBV19 and TRBJ2-7, with TRBD1 matching 10 bases. The CDR3 length is 14 residues. Germline V CDR1 and CDR2: LNHDA, SQIVND (reference sequence). Trimming at V came to 5 bases and at J to 2 bases, leaving 3 bases not matched to a gene.

The gene calls are TRBV5-4 and TRBJ2-1; 8 positions agree with TRBD2. The junction had 3 bases not matched to a gene; V was cut back by 0 bases and J by 4 bases. Germline V gives CDR1 SGHNT, CDR2 YYREEE (reference sequence). The CDR3 consists of 15 residues. The CDR3 DNA follows: TGTGCCAGCAGCTTGGTAAGCGGGGGATACAATGAGCAGTTCTTC. As protein: CASSLVSGGYNEQFF.

The J gene is TRBJ2-3, the V gene TRBV5-4; D perhaps matches TRBD1 (5 bases). V was shortened by 2 bases and J by 5 bases, with 15 bases between the two germline ends. The CDR3 is 15 amino acids. Germline V gene lookup returns CDR1 SGHNT and CDR2 YYREEE (reference sequence). CDR3 sequence reads: CASSFSRQKEDTQYF. Written as DNA, the CDR3 is TGTGCCAGCAGCTTCTCGAGACAGAAAGAAGATACGCAGTATTTT.

The chain employs TRBV28 and TRBJ1-3; the D gene is possibly TRBD1 (5 bases). From germline, CDR1 is MDHEN and CDR2 SYDVKM. V was cut by 5 bases and J by 0 bases, with 8 bases left in between. This CDR3 has 14 residues. CDR3 sequence reads: CASSDSRSGNTIYF. The CDR3 coding sequence is TGTGCCAGCAGTGACAGCCGCTCTGGAAACACCATATATTTT.

This chain joins TRBV11-2 and TRBJ1-1; D possibly corresponds to TRBD1 (6 bases). The CDR3 consists of 15 residues. CDR1 and CDR2 (germline): SGHAT, FQNNGV. The V and J ends lost 5 bases and 3 bases respectively, with 16 bases between them. The CDR3 DNA reads TGTGCCAGCAGCCCTACAGGGAGTTGGGACACTGAAGCTTTCTTT. As protein: CASSPTGSWDTEAFF.

The rearrangement links TRBV7-9 to TRBJ2-3; D is possibly TRBD2 (6 bases). Trimming cost V 5 bases and J 6 bases, with 18 bases left between them. This CDR3 has 15 residues. Germline CDR1 and CDR2: SEHNR and FQNEAQ (reference sequence). CDR3 DNA sequence: TGTGCCAGCAGCGCCCAGCTAGCGAGCCTCGATACGCAGTATTTT. Amino acids: CASSAQLASLDTQYF.

This chain joins TRBV16 and TRBJ1-1; a possible D gene is TRBD1 (6 bases). The CDR3 sequence is 13 residues long. Germline V gene data show CDR1 as KGHSY and CDR2 as FQNENV. Trimming left V 8 bases short and J 3 bases short, with 13 bases between. In nucleotides, the CDR3 is TGTGCCAGCTCCTGGGGGCGCGACACTGAAGCTTTCTTT. This sequence encodes CASSWGRDTEAFF.

This chain's CDR3 is CASGDLNRGGGYTF. The CDR3 DNA reads as TGTGCCAGCGGGGATCTAAACAGGGGCGGTGGCTACACCTTC. The chain uses TRBV6-1 and TRBJ1-2; 7 bases line up with TRBD1. CDR3 length: 14 residues. Germline V gene lookup returns CDR1 MNHNS and CDR2 SASEGT. J was trimmed by 7 bases and V by 8 bases; bases with no gene match: 13.

V gene TRBV5-4 combines with J gene TRBJ2-1, with 12 bases matching TRBD2. Germline CDR1 and CDR2: SGHNT and YYREEE (reference sequence). V dropped 4 bases and J dropped 3; count of bases not matched to a gene: 2. The CDR3 is 15 residues long. The CDR3 here is CASSRTSGVYNEQFF. CDR3 bases: TGTGCCAGCAGCCGGACTAGCGGGGTCTACAATGAGCAGTTCTTC.

This rearrangement joins TRBV5-5 to TRBJ1-1; a weak D match, TRBD1 (5 bases). Germline lookup yields CDR1 SGHKS and CDR2 YYEKEE (reference sequence). Trimming shortened V by 2 bases and J by 1 base, and 12 bases separated the two germline ends. The CDR3 spans 15 residues. The CDR3 bases are TGTGCCAGCAGCTTCATATTGACAGCGAACACTGAAGCTTTCTTT. Encoded protein: CASSFILTANTEAFF. Full variable domain (outside the CDR3, taken from reference TRBV5-5 and TRBJ1-1): DAGVTQSPTHLIKTRGQQVTLRCSPISGHKSVSWYQQVLGQGPQFIFQYYEKEERGRGNFPDRFSARQFPNYSSELNVNALLLGDSALYLCASSFILTANTEAFFGQGTRLTVV.

J is TRBJ2-1 and V is TRBV11-2, with D tentatively TRBD1 (5 bases). Trimming took off 2 bases at V and 0 bases at J, with 11 bases between the two ends. The CDR3 loop spans 16 amino acids. Germline loops: CDR1 SGHAT, CDR2 FQNNGV. The CDR3 reads CASSLLQGNSYNEQFF. Written as DNA, the CDR3 is TGTGCCAGCAGCTTACTGCAGGGCAACTCCTACAATGAGCAGTTCTTC. Full variable domain (outside the CDR3, taken from reference TRBV11-2 and TRBJ2-1): EAGVAQSPRYKIIEKRQSVAFWCNPISGHATLYWYQQILGQGPKLLIQFQNNGVVDDSQLPKDRFSAERLKGVDSTLKIQPAKLEDSAVYLCASSLLQGNSYNEQFFGPGTRLTVL.

The chain combines TRBV27 with TRBJ2-7; TRBD1 aligns across 7 bases. Per the germline V gene, CDR1 is MNHEY and CDR2 is SMNVEV (reference sequence). The ends lost 5 bases at V and 4 bases at J; junction bases unmatched: 11. This CDR3 contains 15 residues. CDR3: CASSKGASEAYEQYV. The CDR3, as DNA: TGTGCCAGCAGTAAGGGGGCAAGCGAAGCTTACGAGCAGTACGTC.

V is TRBV6-5 and J is TRBJ2-1; 9 nucleotides agree with TRBD1. Germline values: CDR1 MNHEY, CDR2 SVGAGI. The CDR3 is 13 amino acids. V was clipped by 6 bases and J by 5 bases; unmatched bases: 2. The DNA for the CDR3 is TGTGCCAGCAGGGGGACAGGGAACAATGAGCAGTTCTTC. Residues: CASRGTGNNEQFF.

This chain links TRBV28 with TRBJ2-5; D is ambiguous. Germline V CDR1 and CDR2: MDHEN, SYDVKM. This CDR3 has 12 amino acids. The V end lost 7 bases, the J end lost 3 bases, and 9 bases lay between the germline ends. Here the CDR3 reads CASKPLEETQYF. The DNA of the CDR3 is TGTGCCAGCAAACCCCTAGAAGAGACCCAGTACTTC.

V and J are TRBV6-1 and TRBJ1-1, with D unclear. This CDR3 spans 17 amino acids. Germline CDR1 MNHNS, CDR2 SASEGT. V gave up 1 base and J gave up 2 bases, with 17 bases separating them. The DNA of the CDR3 is TGTGCCAGCAGTGAAGTCTTCCCAGTGGCCCCAAACACTGAAGCTTTCTTT. As protein: CASSEVFPVAPNTEAFF.

This chain uses TRBV6-6 with TRBJ1-1; TRBD1 aligns across 8 bases. This CDR3 comprises 14 residues. V trimming: 2 bases; J trimming: 5 bases; junction bases outside the gene matches: 4. CDR1 is MNHNY and CDR2 is SVGAGI in the germline V gene (reference sequence). The CDR3 loop is CASSYGRQGTEAFF. CDR3 sequence (DNA): TGTGCCAGCAGTTACGGTCGACAGGGGACTGAAGCTTTCTTT.

This clone was counted a few times. The gene calls are TRBV6-5 and TRBJ1-1; no reliable D call. The CDR3 contains 14 residues. Trimming removed 2 bases at V and 0 bases at J, with 7 bases between. Per germline, CDR1 MNHEY and CDR2 SVGAGI. CDR3 sequence (DNA): TGTGCCAGCAGTTACCACATAATGAACACTGAAGCTTTCTTT. As protein: CASSYHIMNTEAFF.

Here the CDR3 DNA reads TGTGCCAGCAGCCAAGCTCAGGGTGTCACTGAAGCTTTCTTT. Translated, it gives CASSQAQGVTEAFF. This chain uses TRBV7-2 with TRBJ1-1; possible D gene TRBD1, 5 bases. The CDR3 loop spans 14 amino acids. Germline assignment: CDR1 SGHTA and CDR2 FQGNSA. The ends were cut back, 5 bases at V and 4 bases at J, with 14 bases in the middle.

The table lists this clone with a few counts. The chain has TRBV7-9 and TRBJ1-1; 7 bases fit TRBD1. CDR3 size: 14 residues. Germline values: CDR1 SEHNR, CDR2 FQNEAQ (reference sequence). The trim removed 6 bases at V and 4 bases at J, leaving 8 bases unmatched. This chain's CDR3 is CASRHRDSGTEAFF. For the CDR3, the DNA is TGTGCCAGCAGACACCGGGACAGCGGCACTGAAGCTTTCTTT.

This clone was detected a few times. This chain uses TRBV6-5 with TRBJ2-3, with D perhaps TRBD1 (5 bases). The CDR3 runs 15 residues. The V end lost 7 bases, the J end lost 0 bases, and 14 bases lay between the germline ends. Germline CDR1 is MNHEY and CDR2 is SVGAGI. The CDR3 spells CASTLQGTSTDTQYF. The DNA for the CDR3 is TGTGCCAGCACCCTTCAGGGTACTAGCACAGATACGCAGTATTTT.

In this sample, this clone turned up once. Distinct nucleotide sequences in the sample also encode this CDR3. This chain connects TRBV4-2 to TRBJ1-2; no firm D call. This CDR3 contains 13 residues. Trimming took 3 bases from V and 8 from J, leaving 13 bases between them. Per germline, CDR1 LGHNA and CDR2 YNFKEQ. The CDR3: CASSHLGGGGYTF. The CDR3 DNA sequence: TGTGCCAGCAGCCACCTGGGAGGAGGCGGCTACACCTTC.

This chain joins TRBV5-1 and TRBJ2-5, with D perhaps TRBD2 (5 bases). The CDR3 consists of 15 residues. Germline V gives CDR1 SGHRS, CDR2 YFSETQ. V lost 0 bases, J lost 5 bases, and 14 bases lay in between. CDR3 coding DNA: TGCGCCAGCAGCTTGGAGGAGACAAGAGGGGAGACCCAGTACTTC. Protein product: CASSLEETRGETQYF.

The chain carries TRBV7-8 and TRBJ2-5; 10 bases are a match to TRBD1. V lost 1 base to trimming and J lost 5 bases; unmatched junction nucleotides: 7. The CDR3 totals 16 residues. Germline assignment: CDR1 SGHVS and CDR2 FQNEAQ. The CDR3 sequence is CASSLGGTGVKETQYF. CDR3 coding DNA: TGTGCCAGCAGCTTAGGCGGGACAGGGGTAAAGGAGACCCAGTACTTC.